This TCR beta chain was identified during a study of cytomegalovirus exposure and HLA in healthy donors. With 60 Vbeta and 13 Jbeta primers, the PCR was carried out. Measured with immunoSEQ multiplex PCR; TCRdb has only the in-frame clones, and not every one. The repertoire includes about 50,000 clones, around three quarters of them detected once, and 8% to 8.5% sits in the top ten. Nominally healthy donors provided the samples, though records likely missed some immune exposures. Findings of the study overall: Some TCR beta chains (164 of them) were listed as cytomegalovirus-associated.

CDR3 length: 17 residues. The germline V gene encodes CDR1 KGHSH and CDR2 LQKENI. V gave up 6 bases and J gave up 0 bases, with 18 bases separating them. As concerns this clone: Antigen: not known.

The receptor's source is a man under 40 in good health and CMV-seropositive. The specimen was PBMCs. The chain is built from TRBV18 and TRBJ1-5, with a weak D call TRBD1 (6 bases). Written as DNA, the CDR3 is TGTGCCAGCTCCCCGGCTTCGGGACACCTTAGCAATCAGCCCCAGCATTTT. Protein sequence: CASSPASGHLSNQPQHF.